This record looks at one TCR beta chain sequence and its context. Its antigen is not identified. The sample originates from a study of OX40 agonist ivuxolimab in advanced cancers. Background on the study: Among those treated, three patients had partial responses, one with hepatocellular carcinoma and two with cutaneous melanoma. General study points: Among patients with partial responses at 0.1-3.0 mg/kg, clonal expansion was among the lowest.

The method was immunoSEQ multiplex PCR; TCRdb's version includes in-frame clones alone and lacks a portion of them. This sample yields some 98,000 clones, of which roughly nine tenths are seen a single time; 0.25% to 0.35% belongs to the top ten. The germline CDR1 and CDR2 sequences are MDHEN and SYDVKM. The J segment lost 13 bases and the V segment lost 2 bases, leaving 5 bases of the junction unmatched. CDR3 length: 13 residues. The sequence was obtained from an adult with an advanced solid tumor such as melanoma, head and neck, liver or kidney cancer. V gene TRBV28 combines with J gene TRBJ1-6; 7 bases agree with TRBD1. The input for sequencing was CD4+ or CD8+ T cells sorted from blood, taken in a trial of the OX40 agonist ivuxolimab. The CDR3 loop is CASSLDRASPLHF. For the CDR3, the DNA is TGTGCCAGCAGTTTAGACAGGGCCTCTCCCCTCCACTTT.